A single sample is the source of the 19 T cell receptor beta chains below, sequenced in a study of Ad26.COV2.S vaccination and SARS-CoV-2 variants. Treatment denoted: roughly 19 received Ad26.COV2.S at low or high dose, single or two shots; about 5 received placebo; per-sample allocation not given. Samples were taken on day 63 after the first vaccine or placebo injection. TCRdb's copy holds only in-frame clones and misses some; the assay was immunoSEQ multiplex PCR. Here the sample spans 440,000 or so clones, around 91% being singletons. Sequencing used peripheral blood, obtained in a trial of Ad26.COV2.S vaccine versus placebo. Every receptor here comes from a person between 18 and 59 years old who received the Ad26.COV2.S COVID-19 vaccine or a placebo.

The V and J genes are TRBV5-4 and TRBJ2-7; a possible D gene is TRBD1 (5 bases). Germline assignment: CDR1 SGHNT and CDR2 YYREEE (reference sequence). V dropped 5 bases and J dropped 1 base, with 13 bases sitting between them. This CDR3 has 14 amino acids. The chain's CDR3 is CASRASQGSYEQYF. The CDR3 nucleotides read TGTGCCAGCAGGGCGAGTCAGGGATCCTACGAGCAGTACTTC.

The V and J genes are TRBV3-1 (or the pseudogene TRBV3-2) and TRBJ1-4; 11 nucleotides agree with TRBD1. V lost 4 bases and J lost 8; bases outside the gene matches: 3. The CDR3 sequence is 14 residues long. Looked up from germline, CDR1 is LGHDT and CDR2 is YNNKEL (reference sequence). The CDR3 loop reads CASSRTGGGEKLFF. DNA of the CDR3: TGTGCCAGCAGCCGGACAGGGGGCGGCGAAAAACTGTTTTTT.

This chain joins TRBV9 and TRBJ2-1; D possibly corresponds to TRBD1 (6 bases). CDR3 size: 15 residues. Germline CDR1 reads SGDLS; CDR2 reads YYNGEE. The ends were cut back, 0 bases at V and 4 bases at J, with 11 bases in the middle. The CDR3 coding sequence is TGTGCCAGCAGCGTAGAAGATAGGGGGTACAATGAGCAGTTCTTC. It codes for CASSVEDRGYNEQFF.

This rearrangement joins TRBV7-2 to TRBJ2-1; D ambiguous. Germline V gene lookup returns CDR1 SGHTA and CDR2 FQGNSA. The CDR3 sequence is 12 residues long. V was shortened by 5 bases and J by 10 bases, with 12 bases between the two germline ends. The CDR3 DNA is TGTGCCAGCAGCCGACGTGACGGAGAGCAGTTCTTC. Protein: CASSRRDGEQFF. Looking up the rest from reference TRBV7-2 and TRBJ2-1 gives the full variable domain: GAGVSQSPSNKVTEKGKDVELRCDPISGHTALYWYRQSLGQGLEFLIYFQGNSAPDKSGLPSDRFSAERTGGSVSTLTIQRTQQEDSAVYLCASSRRDGEQFFGPGTRLTVL.

The J gene is TRBJ2-1, the V gene TRBV5-4, with 12 bases aligning to TRBD2. The CDR3 extends over 16 amino acids. V shed 5 bases, J shed 7 bases, and the junction held 10 bases outside the gene matches. Looked up from germline, CDR1 is SGHNT and CDR2 is YYREEE (reference sequence). CDR3 loop: CASSPTGLAGNNEQFF. In DNA, the CDR3 is TGTGCCAGCAGTCCAACCGGACTAGCGGGAAATAATGAGCAGTTCTTC.

The genes are TRBV14 and TRBJ2-2; D is ambiguous. The CDR3 loop spans 14 amino acids. V was trimmed by 8 bases and J by 4 bases, leaving 14 bases between them. Germline V gives CDR1 SGHDN, CDR2 FVKESK. The CDR3 is CASRPVPSTGELFF. The CDR3 region has the DNA TGTGCCAGCCGTCCCGTTCCATCCACCGGGGAGCTGTTTTTT.

This chain connects TRBV6-1 to TRBJ2-1, with 9 bases aligning to TRBD1. J gave up 10 bases and V 2 bases, and 9 bases lay outside the gene matches. The germline V gene has CDR1 MNHNS and CDR2 SASEGT. The CDR3 is 15 amino acids. The CDR3 DNA follows: TGTGCCAGCAGTGAAAGGGGACAGGGATCCTCGGAGCAGTTCTTC. Its translation: CASSERGQGSSEQFF.

The V call is TRBV6-1, the J call TRBJ1-5; D is perhaps TRBD1 (6 bases). This CDR3 contains 15 residues. Germline assignment: CDR1 MNHNS and CDR2 SASEGT. Trimming took 2 bases from V and 6 from J, leaving 14 bases between them. CDR3 DNA: TGTGCCAGCAGTGAACCGACAGGTTCGGTTCAGCCCCAGCATTTT. The encoded protein is CASSEPTGSVQPQHF.

V gene TRBV7-9 combines with J gene TRBJ2-7; 7 bases map to TRBD1. The germline CDR1 and CDR2 sequences are SEHNR and FQNEAQ (reference sequence). V was pared by 0 bases and J by 5 bases, with 10 bases of the junction left unmatched. This CDR3 has 16 residues. The CDR3: CASSLAGQRNPDEQYF. As DNA, the CDR3 is TGTGCCAGCAGCTTAGCGGGACAGCGGAACCCCGACGAGCAGTACTTC.

About this clone itself: The same CDR3 arises from other DNA sequences in this sample as well. The CDR3 loop is CASSLALGSYNEQFF. As DNA, the CDR3 is TGCGCCAGCAGCTTGGCACTAGGGTCGTACAATGAGCAGTTCTTC. The rearrangement links TRBV5-1 to TRBJ2-1, with a possible D match to TRBD2 (5 bases). The CDR3 is 15 residues long. V lost 0 bases, J lost 4 bases, and 11 bases lay in between. The V gene's germline CDR1 is SGHRS and CDR2 YFSETQ.

The chain is built from TRBV7-2 and TRBJ2-7; TRBD2 matches 7 bases. This CDR3 is built from 16 residues. Germline V gene lookup returns CDR1 SGHTA and CDR2 FQGNSA. V gave up 0 bases and J gave up 0 bases; unmatched junction bases: 5. The CDR3 loop is CASSLASGGSSYEQYF. CDR3 bases: TGTGCCAGCAGCTTAGCGTCTGGCGGGAGCTCCTACGAGCAGTACTTC. The whole variable domain, remainder taken from reference TRBV7-2 and TRBJ2-7, is GAGVSQSPSNKVTEKGKDVELRCDPISGHTALYWYRQSLGQGLEFLIYFQGNSAPDKSGLPSDRFSAERTGGSVSTLTIQRTQQEDSAVYLCASSLASGGSSYEQYFGPGTRLTVT.

The chain is built from TRBV11-2 and TRBJ2-2, with D perhaps being TRBD1 or TRBD2 (6 bases each). This CDR3 region has 16 residues. CDR1 is SGHAT, CDR2 FQNNGV, per germline. Between the trimmed V and J ends, which lost 5 bases and 2 bases, there was a span of 15 bases. In DNA, the CDR3 is TGTGCCAGCAGCCCGCCCGGGGGCAAAAACACCGGGGAGCTGTTTTTT. Residues: CASSPPGGKNTGELFF.

The V call is TRBV6-2 or TRBV6-3, the J call TRBJ2-1, with D hard to call. The CDR3 sequence is 13 residues long. Germline-derived CDR1 and CDR2 are MNHEY and SVGEGT. V dropped 5 bases and J dropped 6 bases, with 11 bases sitting between them. The DNA of the CDR3 is TGTGCCAGCAGTAACCTTAGCCGCAATGAGCAGTTCTTC. Protein: CASSNLSRNEQFF.

This rearrangement joins TRBV5-8 to TRBJ2-3, with a possible D match to TRBD1 (7 bases). Germline CDR1 SGHTS, CDR2 YDEGEE. The germline V and J ends were trimmed by 0 bases and 1 base, with 15 bases remaining between them. The CDR3 sequence is 17 residues long. The CDR3 coding sequence is TGTGCCAGCAGCTTGGATGCAGGGGGGTGGGGCACAGATACGCAGTATTTT. Translation gives CASSLDAGGWGTDTQYF.

The V and J genes are TRBV5-4 and TRBJ2-7, with D possibly matching TRBD2 (6 bases). The ends were cut back, 4 bases at V and 2 bases at J, with 13 bases in the middle. Germline CDR1 SGHNT, CDR2 YYREEE (reference sequence). The CDR3 loop spans 14 amino acids. In DNA form, the CDR3 reads TGTGCCAGCAGCGCGGGACGGACACCCTACGAGCAGTACTTC. It encodes CASSAGRTPYEQYF.

This rearrangement joins TRBV9 to TRBJ2-1, with 7 bases aligning to TRBD2. The CDR3 totals 15 residues. V dropped 2 bases and J dropped 3; count of bases not matched to a gene: 5. Germline assignment: CDR1 SGDLS and CDR2 YYNGEE. CDR3 sequence: CASSVSAGNYNEQFF. The CDR3 DNA sequence: TGTGCCAGCAGCGTTTCAGCGGGAAACTACAATGAGCAGTTCTTC.

This clone was seen a handful of times. The CDR3 protein is CASSERGEQFF. The CDR3 nucleotides read TGTGCCAGCAGTGAACGGGGTGAGCAGTTCTTC. The genes are TRBV2 and TRBJ2-1, with a possible D match to TRBD2 (5 bases). Germline CDR1 and CDR2: SNHLY and FYNNEI. The CDR3 is 11 amino acids. Trimming removed 2 bases from V and 9 bases from J, with 5 bases in between.

The chain uses TRBV6-6 and TRBJ2-2; TRBD2 aligns across 11 bases. The ends lost 6 bases at V and 2 bases at J; junction bases unmatched: 5. The CDR3 runs to 16 residues. In germline, CDR1 is MNHNY, CDR2 SVGAGI (reference sequence). CDR3 region: CASSPSGGINTGELFF. CDR3 sequence (DNA): TGTGCCAGCAGCCCTAGCGGGGGGATAAACACCGGGGAGCTGTTTTTT.

The chain carries TRBV6-6 and TRBJ1-5, with D maybe TRBD1 (6 bases). Germline CDR1 reads MNHNY; CDR2 reads SVGAGI (reference sequence). This CDR3 comprises 13 residues. Trimming stripped 5 bases from V and 4 bases from J, with 9 bases between. CDR3 coding DNA: TGTGCCAGCAGTAGGACAGTGAATCAGCCCCAGCATTTT. It codes for CASSRTVNQPQHF.